This TCR beta chain is from a study of cytomegalovirus exposure and HLA in healthy donors. General study results and limits: Clonal expansion was found to be greater in HLA-associated TCR beta chains than in equally common others in a later analysis. Association of a missense DCLRE1C variant with TCR beta V- and J-gene trimming was reported in a later analysis. Indistinguishability led to the exclusion of some V segments, TRBV6-2 and TRBV6-3 included.

PCR amplification relied on 60 Vbeta primers (plus 13 Jbeta primers). The method was immunoSEQ multiplex PCR; TCRdb's version includes in-frame clones alone and lacks a portion of them. The sample lists 95,000 to 150,000 clones; 75% were seen once. Donors in the study were healthy people who gave bone marrow. Concerning this clone: The antigen is unknown.

Trimming removed 10 bases at V and 7 bases at J, with 20 bases between. The length of the CDR3 is 14 residues. Per germline, CDR1 MNHNY and CDR2 SVGAGI (reference sequence). The chain joins TRBV6-6 to TRBJ1-5; TRBD1 is a possible D gene (5 bases). This TCR was sampled from a woman in her 40s in good health and CMV-seropositive. The sample was PBMCs. Written as DNA, the CDR3 is TGTGCCACTCAGGCGACAGCCCTCAGGCAGCCCCAGCATTTT. It translates to CATQATALRQPQHF.